This T cell receptor (beta chain) was captured in a study of T cell responses to AZD1222 COVID-19 vaccine. General observations from the study: Spike-specific TCR breadth and depth went up after people got two AZD1222 doses.

TCRdb keeps only in-frame clones here, not all; method: immunoSEQ multiplex PCR. This table holds approximately 140,000 clones, about 93% found once. As for this clone: What it recognizes is unknown.

Per germline, CDR1 MDHEN and CDR2 SYDVKM. The trim removed 9 bases at V and 2 bases at J, leaving 7 bases unmatched. This CDR3 contains 14 residues. The sample consisted of peripheral blood, taken on day 0 of AZD1222 vaccination. The receptor was isolated from an adult in good health. The chain has TRBV28 and TRBJ1-5; 7 bases are shared with TRBD1. The CDR3: CASSRGGGNQPQHF. Written as DNA, the CDR3 is TGTGCCAGTTCCAGGGGGGGCGGCAATCAGCCCCAGCATTTT. The full variable domain, rest sourced from reference TRBV28 and TRBJ1-5, is DVKVTQSSRYLVKRTGEKVFLECVQDMDHENMFWYRQDPGLGLRLIYFSYDVKMKEKGDIPEGYSVSREKKERFSLILESASTNQTSMYLCASSRGGGNQPQHFGDGTRLSIL.